This TCR beta chain was obtained from a study of cytomegalovirus exposure and HLA in healthy donors. Regarding the study as a whole: Cytomegalovirus-associated TCR beta chains were listed, numbering roughly 150. The tendency of first-cohort TCR clusters to co-occur in the 120 or so validation repertoires emerged from a later analysis.

Sequenced by immunoSEQ multiplex PCR; TCRdb stores in-frame clones only, minus some. Of a few hundred thousand clones listed, around 85% were seen once; the top ten hold approximately 1%. This CDR3 region has 15 residues. Germline values: CDR1 SGDLS, CDR2 YYNGEE. Trimming shortened V by 3 bases and J by 4 bases, and 16 bases separated the two germline ends. This clone was detected once. The antigen remains undetermined. The receptor was derived from a woman aged 18 to 35 in good health and CMV-seronegative. The material sequenced was PBMCs. V gene TRBV9 combines with J gene TRBJ2-5; weak D call: TRBD1 (6 bases). CDR3 in DNA: TGTGCCAGCAGCGGTACCGTCCTAGGGGGAGAGACCCAGTACTTC. Its translation is CASSGTVLGGETQYF.